This is a list of T cell receptor beta chains from one sample in a study of Ad26.COV2.S vaccination and SARS-CoV-2 variants. Repertoires were generated with immunoSEQ multiplex PCR, while TCRdb's copy carries only in-frame clones and drops some. The sample has some 520,000 clones; around nine tenths are singletons. Sequenced material: peripheral blood, taken in a trial of Ad26.COV2.S vaccine versus placebo. All receptors come from a person between 18 and 65 years old who received the Ad26.COV2.S COVID-19 vaccine or a placebo. Each CDR3 is given without its conserved first and last residue. The order of the fields is V gene, CDR3 protein.

V: TRBV7-2; CDR3: ASSLARTGVIPPLY
V: TRBV4-2; CDR3: ASSPTGGGQETQY
V: TRBV7-3; CDR3: ASSLGSSGELF
V: TRBV6-2/TRBV6-3; CDR3: ANSYQGGAAVWGNEQF
V: TRBV24-1; CDR3: ATSEPGLGRTGELF
V: TRBV7-3; CDR3: ASSLVGGNEQF
V: TRBV5-8; CDR3: ASSKRTGGVGNQPQH
V: TRBV9; CDR3: ASSVEDREGRPDTQY
V: TRBV3-1/TRBV3-2; CDR3: ASSQGGLAGLSYEQY
V: TRBV7-9; CDR3: ASSSEGRHNSPLH
V: TRBV7-3; CDR3: ASSASGIGELF
V: TRBV5-6; CDR3: ASSTKPGVYYGYT
V: TRBV7-2; CDR3: ASSPGPVNYQPQH
V: TRBV2; CDR3: ASREDLSPLAYEQY
V: TRBV28; CDR3: ASSHRVGLAGSNEQF
V: TRBV28; CDR3: ASSFGGQGNQPQH
V: TRBV19; CDR3: ASSSGTSFPGELF
V: TRBV27; CDR3: ASTFTSLINYGYT
V: TRBV24-1; CDR3: ATSDVTGNSPLH
V: TRBV7-3; CDR3: ASSLLAGQGDTQY
V: TRBV5-4; CDR3: ASSLFNRGKTGELF
V: TRBV7-8; CDR3: ASSLVDGIVTEAF
V: TRBV7-8; CDR3: ASRGQANTGELF
V: TRBV30; CDR3: AWRTEGQPNVWYEQF
V: TRBV6-4; CDR3: ASGRGANTGELF
V: TRBV30; CDR3: AWRIESGELF